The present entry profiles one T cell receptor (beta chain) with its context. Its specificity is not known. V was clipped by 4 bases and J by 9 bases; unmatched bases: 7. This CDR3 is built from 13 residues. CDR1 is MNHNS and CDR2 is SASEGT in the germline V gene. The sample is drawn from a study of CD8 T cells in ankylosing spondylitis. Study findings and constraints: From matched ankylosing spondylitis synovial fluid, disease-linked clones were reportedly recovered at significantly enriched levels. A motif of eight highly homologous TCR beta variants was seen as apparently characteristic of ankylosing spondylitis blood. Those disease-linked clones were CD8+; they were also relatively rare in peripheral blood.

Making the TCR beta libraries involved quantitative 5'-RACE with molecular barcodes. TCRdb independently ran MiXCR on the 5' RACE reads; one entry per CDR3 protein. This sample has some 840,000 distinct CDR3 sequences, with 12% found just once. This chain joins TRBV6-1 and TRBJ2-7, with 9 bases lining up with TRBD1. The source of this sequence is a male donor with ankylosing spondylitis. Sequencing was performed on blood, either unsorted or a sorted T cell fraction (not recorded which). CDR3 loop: CASSGRDRDWQYF. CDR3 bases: TGTGCCAGCAGTGGACGGGACAGGGATTGGCAGTACTTC.